A single sample gave rise to the 30 T cell receptor beta chains below, sequenced in a study of PD-1 blockade in classical Hodgkin lymphoma. The data were produced by immunoSEQ multiplex PCR, yet TCRdb's version contains in-frame clones alone and is incomplete. This table has around 23,000 clones, about 88% appearing once. As for time point: cycle 4 day 1 (C4D1), after 6 weeks of nivolumab. Every one of the patients relapsed after autologous stem cell transplantation (brentuximab vedotin exposure was variable). The specimen was peripheral blood mononuclear cells (PBMCs), collected before the fourth cycle of nivolumab. Receptor source: a human donor with classical Hodgkin lymphoma.

The chain joins TRBV5-5 to TRBJ2-7; 10 nucleotides agree with TRBD2. With 2 bases clipped from V and 1 base from J, the junction kept 3 bases outside the gene matches. The CDR3 has 15 residues. CDR1 and CDR2 (germline): SGHKS, YYEKEE (reference sequence). CDR3 nucleotides: TGTGCCAGCAGCTTCACTAGCGGGACATCCTACGAGCAGTACTTC. Its protein product is CASSFTSGTSYEQYF. Variable domain in full (rest from reference TRBV5-5 and TRBJ2-7): DAGVTQSPTHLIKTRGQQVTLRCSPISGHKSVSWYQQVLGQGPQFIFQYYEKEERGRGNFPDRFSARQFPNYSSELNVNALLLGDSALYLCASSFTSGTSYEQYFGPGTRLTVT.

The chain joins TRBV5-1 to TRBJ2-3, with 9 bases that match TRBD1. The CDR3 extends over 17 amino acids. CDR1 is SGHRS, CDR2 YFSETQ, per germline. With 3 bases clipped from V and 0 bases from J, the junction kept 8 bases outside the gene matches. This chain's CDR3 is CASSSPTGGKSTDTQYF. Written as DNA, the CDR3 is TGCGCCAGCAGCTCCCCGACAGGGGGTAAGAGCACAGATACGCAGTATTTT.

The V gene is TRBV28, the J gene TRBJ1-4; no firm D call. The germline gives CDR1 MDHEN, CDR2 SYDVKM. Trimming stripped 3 bases from V and 4 bases from J, with 9 bases between. The length of the CDR3 is 14 residues. The DNA of the CDR3 is TGTGCCAGCAGTTTCCCGGGGATTAATGAAAAACTGTTTTTT. This sequence encodes CASSFPGINEKLFF.

The chain joins TRBV7-2 to TRBJ2-1; either TRBD1 or TRBD2 may supply D (5 bases each). This CDR3 has 13 amino acids. The V gene lost 5 bases and the J gene lost 10 bases, with 15 bases spanning the gap. The germline CDR1 and CDR2 sequences are SGHTA and FQGNSA. Written as DNA, the CDR3 is TGTGCCAGCAGCCCAAACCGGGGCCTAGAGCAGTTCTTC. Protein: CASSPNRGLEQFF.

This clone is categorized as medium-sized. This sequence joins TRBV30 and TRBJ1-1, with D unresolved. CDR1 is GTSNPN and CDR2 is SVGIG in the germline V gene (reference sequence). The CDR3 covers 13 residues. V gave up 2 bases and J gave up 6 bases, with 13 bases separating them. The CDR3 loop is CAWSLVKNAEAFF. CDR3 nucleotides: TGTGCCTGGAGTCTAGTAAAAAACGCTGAAGCTTTCTTT.

The genes are TRBV19 and TRBJ2-2; 10 positions agree with TRBD1. V lost 6 bases, J lost 2 bases, and 3 bases stayed unmatched. The CDR3 contains 15 residues. Germline lookup yields CDR1 LNHDA and CDR2 SQIVND (reference sequence). Here the CDR3 DNA reads TGTGCCAGTAGACGACAGGGGGCTAACACCGGGGAGCTGTTTTTT. It specifies CASRRQGANTGELFF.

This clone appeared a few times. The genes are TRBV7-9 and TRBJ1-5; tentative D call: TRBD1 (6 bases). The V end was cut by 5 bases, the J end by 7 bases, with 18 bases between. This CDR3 is built from 15 residues. Germline-derived CDR1 and CDR2 are SEHNR and FQNEAQ (reference sequence). The CDR3 loop reads CASSPSGGALQPQHF. In DNA, the CDR3 is TGTGCCAGCAGCCCCAGTGGGGGCGCGTTGCAGCCCCAGCATTTT.

The rearrangement uses TRBV6-6 and TRBJ1-5; no clear D. Germline loops: CDR1 MNHNY, CDR2 SVGAGI (reference sequence). Trimming cost V 5 bases and J 0 bases, with 8 bases left between them. This CDR3 is built from 14 residues. The CDR3 DNA reads as TGTGCCAGCAGTATAACAAGTAGCAATCAGCCCCAGCATTTT. It translates to CASSITSSNQPQHF.

J is TRBJ1-3 and V is TRBV28; D may be TRBD1 (5 bases). Germline values: CDR1 MDHEN, CDR2 SYDVKM. Deletions cut 6 bases from V and 9 bases from J, with 15 bases between. The CDR3 is made up of 13 amino acids. The CDR3 protein is CASSPLAGSTIYF. The CDR3 DNA sequence: TGTGCCAGCAGCCCTCTGGCAGGGAGCACCATATATTTT.

The genes are TRBV7-2 and TRBJ2-1; D is tentatively TRBD1 or TRBD2 (6 bases each). The CDR3 runs to 19 residues. The germline V gene encodes CDR1 SGHTA and CDR2 FQGNSA. V was cut by 5 bases and J by 1 base, with 24 bases left in between. CDR3 DNA: TGTGCCAGCAGCCTAGTTATAGCAGTCGGGGGCTTTTCCTACAATGAGCAGTTCTTC. It yields the protein CASSLVIAVGGFSYNEQFF.

This chain links TRBV14 with TRBJ2-7; 9 positions match TRBD2. The CDR3 loop spans 14 amino acids. The V gene's germline CDR1 is SGHDN and CDR2 FVKESK. After removal of 1 base from V and 4 bases from J, the junction contained 2 bases not matched to a gene. CDR3 region: CASSQVAGGYEQYF. For the CDR3, the DNA is TGTGCCAGCAGCCAAGTTGCGGGAGGGTACGAGCAGTACTTC. The entire variable domain, with the rest obtained from reference TRBV14 and TRBJ2-7, is as follows: EAGVTQFPSHSVIEKGQTVTLRCDPISGHDNLYWYRRVMGKEIKFLLHFVKESKQDESGMPNNRFLAERTGGTYSTLKVQPAELEDSGVYFCASSQVAGGYEQYFGPGTRLTVT.

The table lists this clone with a count of one. The V call is TRBV4-1, the J call TRBJ1-5; 7 bases align to TRBD1. CDR3 length: 15 residues. The V and J ends lost 0 bases and 5 bases, in that order; junction bases with no gene match: 4. From germline, CDR1 is MGHRA and CDR2 YSYEKL. Written as DNA, the CDR3 is TGCGCCAGCAGCCAAGATGGTACAGGGGATCAGCCCCAGCATTTT. Its protein product is CASSQDGTGDQPQHF.

The chain couples TRBV19 to TRBJ2-7, with 7 bases lining up with TRBD1. V shed 4 bases and J 5 bases; nucleotides not matched to a gene: 8. Germline CDR1 and CDR2: LNHDA and SQIVND (reference sequence). There are 14 residues in the CDR3. Written as DNA, the CDR3 is TGTGCCAGTAGTAACTACAGGGGTAGCCACGAGCAGTACTTC. This codes for CASSNYRGSHEQYF.

The chain carries TRBV7-8 and TRBJ2-1; possibly TRBD1 for D (6 bases). The length of the CDR3 is 14 residues. Trimming removed 5 bases from V and 5 bases from J, with 13 bases in between. Germline V gene sequence: CDR1 SGHVS, CDR2 FQNEAQ. The DNA for the CDR3 is TGTGCCAGCAGCGTCAGGGGATTAAACAATGAGCAGTTCTTC. Amino acids: CASSVRGLNNEQFF.

This clone was detected only once. V gene TRBV4-1 combines with J gene TRBJ1-1; 7 positions match TRBD1. The CDR3 covers 16 residues. J lost 7 bases, V lost 0 bases, and 11 bases had no gene match. Germline CDR1 reads MGHRA; CDR2 reads YSYEKL. The CDR3 DNA is TGCGCCAGCAGCCAAGATCCCATTGGGACAGTAGTTGAAGCTTTCTTT. Amino acids: CASSQDPIGTVVEAFF.

This clone has only a few counts. The chain joins TRBV4-1 to TRBJ2-1; D is ambiguous. V was trimmed by 1 base and J by 7 bases, leaving 8 bases between them. The CDR3 covers 13 residues. Germline V gene data show CDR1 as MGHRA and CDR2 as YSYEKL. The CDR3 sequence is CASSQVLYNEQFF. In DNA form, the CDR3 reads TGCGCCAGCAGCCAAGTCCTCTATAATGAGCAGTTCTTC.

This clone has a single count. This chain links TRBV28 with TRBJ1-2; no definite D call. Germline V lookup: CDR1 MDHEN, CDR2 SYDVKM. The CDR3 runs to 12 residues. Trimming cost V 4 bases and J 5 bases, with 8 bases left between them. The CDR3 sequence is CASSSPGYGYTF. The CDR3 region has the DNA TGTGCCAGCAGTTCGCCGGGGTATGGCTACACCTTC.

The V and J genes are TRBV11-3 and TRBJ1-5; TRBD1 might be the D (5 bases). The CDR3 covers 16 residues. V dropped 3 bases and J dropped 0 bases, with 12 bases sitting between them. The germline V gene encodes CDR1 SGHNT and CDR2 YENEEA. Here the CDR3 reads CASSLGVSLSNQPQHF. Here the CDR3 DNA reads TGTGCCAGCAGCTTGGGGGTCTCCCTTAGCAATCAGCCCCAGCATTTT.

By frequency in the sample, this clone is medium-sized. V usage is TRBV6-5 and J usage is TRBJ1-5, with D tentatively TRBD1 (6 bases). The V end lost 5 bases, the J end lost 3 bases, and 11 bases lay between the germline ends. This CDR3 has 14 amino acids. CDR1 MNHEY and CDR2 SVGAGI come from the germline V gene. The CDR3 spells CASSRQAINQPQHF. CDR3 nucleotides: TGTGCCAGCAGTCGACAGGCCATCAATCAGCCCCAGCATTTT.

This chain joins TRBV7-2 and TRBJ2-3, with unresolved D. V shed 5 bases and J shed 6 bases, with 18 bases lying between them. Germline CDR1 and CDR2: SGHTA and FQGNSA. This CDR3 region has 15 residues. The CDR3 region is CASSLSPLGPDTQYF. The CDR3 DNA sequence: TGTGCCAGCAGCCTGTCCCCTCTAGGTCCGGATACGCAGTATTTT.

The chain couples TRBV10-3 to TRBJ2-3; D not certain. V was shortened by 3 bases and J by 10 bases, with 8 bases between the two germline ends. The CDR3 extends over 11 amino acids. The germline V gene encodes CDR1 ENHRY and CDR2 SYGVKD. The CDR3 reads CAISDPDPQYF. The CDR3 nucleotides read TGTGCCATCAGTGACCCCGACCCGCAGTATTTT.

This clone appeared a single time. The chain is built from TRBV6-5 and TRBJ2-7; 8 nucleotides align to TRBD2. Germline V CDR1 and CDR2: MNHEY, SVGAGI. V was clipped by 0 bases and J by 2 bases; unmatched bases: 3. The CDR3 consists of 15 residues. Written as DNA, the CDR3 is TGTGCCAGCAGTTACTCTGCGGGGGGCGCCTACGAGCAGTACTTC. As protein: CASSYSAGGAYEQYF.

This chain joins TRBV27 and TRBJ2-7; D call uncertain. Germline V CDR1 and CDR2: MNHEY, SMNVEV (reference sequence). The CDR3 loop spans 10 amino acids. The V end lost 4 bases, the J end lost 2 bases, and 0 bases lay between the germline ends. The CDR3 bases are TGTGCCAGCAGTTCCTACGAGCAGTACTTC. This sequence encodes CASSSYEQYF.

This sequence joins TRBV19 and TRBJ1-5; D remains unclear. The CDR3 sequence is 17 residues long. The V gene lost 2 bases and the J gene lost 0 bases, with 14 bases spanning the gap. Germline CDR1 reads LNHDA; CDR2 reads SQIVND (reference sequence). CDR3 DNA: TGTGCCAGTAGTATATTCCGTGACCCCTCTAGCAATCAGCCCCAGCATTTT. Residues: CASSIFRDPSSNQPQHF.

This rearrangement joins TRBV11-2 to TRBJ1-2; no definite D call. V lost 0 bases, J lost 8 bases, and 4 bases lay in between. The CDR3 totals 11 residues. Germline CDR1 reads SGHAT; CDR2 reads FQNNGV. DNA of the CDR3: TGTGCCAGCAGCTTAGATAACGGCTACACCTTC. Translated: CASSLDNGYTF.

The chain has TRBV4-1 and TRBJ1-1; 10 bases fit TRBD1. The V and J ends lost 2 bases and 4 bases, in that order; junction bases with no gene match: 4. The CDR3 is made up of 15 amino acids. Germline V lookup: CDR1 MGHRA, CDR2 YSYEKL. The CDR3, as DNA: TGCGCCAGCAGCCAACCTTGGACAGGGGGCACTGAAGCTTTCTTT. Translated: CASSQPWTGGTEAFF.

The table lists this clone with a few counts. V usage is TRBV7-9 and J usage is TRBJ1-6; 7 bases are shared with TRBD1. The CDR3 spans 15 residues. CDR1 and CDR2 from the germline V gene are SEHNR and FQNEAQ (reference sequence). J gave up 8 bases and V 1 base, and 5 bases lay outside the gene matches. CDR3 nucleotides: TGTGCCAGCAGCTTAGGGACAGGCGACCATTCACCCCTCCACTTT. It yields the protein CASSLGTGDHSPLHF.

The chain joins TRBV28 to TRBJ1-2; D remains unclear. Looked up from germline, CDR1 is MDHEN and CDR2 is SYDVKM. The CDR3 extends over 16 amino acids. V lost 3 bases and J lost 4, with 18 bases in between. The CDR3 DNA sequence: TGTGCCAGCAGTTTGCAAGCAGCCTACCCCTCCTATGGCTACACCTTC. It yields the protein CASSLQAAYPSYGYTF.

This chain uses TRBV7-9 with TRBJ2-3; 10 bases line up with TRBD1. The V gene end was trimmed by 4 bases and the J gene end by 4 bases; junction bases not matched to a gene: 2. CDR1 SEHNR and CDR2 FQNEAQ come from the germline V gene (reference sequence). This CDR3 spans 14 amino acids. Here the CDR3 DNA reads TGTGCCAGCAGCTCCGGACAGGGGGCAGATACGCAGTATTTT. Protein sequence: CASSSGQGADTQYF.

In its sample, this clone was seen once. V usage is TRBV9 and J usage is TRBJ2-2; a weak D match, TRBD2 (5 bases). The V and J ends lost 0 bases and 7 bases respectively, with 13 bases between them. The CDR3 loop spans 15 amino acids. The V gene's germline CDR1 is SGDLS and CDR2 YYNGEE. CDR3 bases: TGTGCCAGCAGCGTAGTCGGGGTAGTAGGCGGGGAGCTGTTTTTT. Amino acid sequence: CASSVVGVVGGELFF.